A single T cell receptor beta chain is shown here with its context. The entry originates in a study of blood T cell repertoires in COVID-19. At the level of the study: From the United States, Italy and Spain came samples of acute and convalescent COVID-19. From T cells, B-cell-depleted T cells, or PBMCs came the material, which was cDNA or gDNA.

With V trimmed by 1 base and J by 4 bases, 12 bases remained unmatched. Germline V gene data show CDR1 as LNHNV and CDR2 as YYDKDF (reference sequence). There are 17 residues in the CDR3. Per the original data handling: Amplified reference gene primers provided the basis for estimating nucleated cell counts. Only in-frame clones appear in the TCRdb table, and some are missing; sequencing was by immunoSEQ multiplex PCR. The V and J calls and the clone size are those of that table, but D and trimming were determined from the DNA. The sample includes about half a million clones, 75% to 90% of them seen just once.

V is TRBV15 and J is TRBJ1-1; 7 nucleotides line up with TRBD1. The specimen was peripheral blood. The clonotype was recovered from a human donor in a cohort sampled during active COVID-19. The CDR3 nucleotides are TGTGCCACCAGCAGAGGGGGGACAGCGATGGGTGGCACTGAAGCTTTCTTT. It specifies CATSRGGTAMGGTEAFF.